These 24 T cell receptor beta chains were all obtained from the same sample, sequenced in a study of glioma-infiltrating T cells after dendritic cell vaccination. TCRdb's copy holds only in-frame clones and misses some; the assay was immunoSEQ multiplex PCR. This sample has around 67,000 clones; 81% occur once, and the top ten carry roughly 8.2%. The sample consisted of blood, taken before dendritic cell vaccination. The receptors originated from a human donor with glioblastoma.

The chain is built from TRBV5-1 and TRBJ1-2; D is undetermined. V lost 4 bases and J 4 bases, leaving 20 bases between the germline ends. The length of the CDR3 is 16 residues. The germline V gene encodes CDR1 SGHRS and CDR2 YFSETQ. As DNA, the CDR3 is TGCGCCAGCAGCCCTCGGGCGGCCGGGGAGGTCTATGGCTACACCTTC. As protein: CASSPRAAGEVYGYTF.

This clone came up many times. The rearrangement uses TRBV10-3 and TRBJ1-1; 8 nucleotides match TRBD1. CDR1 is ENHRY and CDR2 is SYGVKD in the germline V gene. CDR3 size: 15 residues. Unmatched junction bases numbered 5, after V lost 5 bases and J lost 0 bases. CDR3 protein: CAISKMTGVNTEAFF. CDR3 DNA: TGTGCCATCAGTAAGATGACAGGGGTGAACACTGAAGCTTTCTTT.

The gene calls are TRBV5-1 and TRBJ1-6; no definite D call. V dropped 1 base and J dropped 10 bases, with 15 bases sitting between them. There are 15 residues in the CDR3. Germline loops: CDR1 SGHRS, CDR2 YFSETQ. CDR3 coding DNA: TGCGCCAGCAGCTTGAACAGTCTCCCAGACTCACCCCTCCACTTT. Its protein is CASSLNSLPDSPLHF.

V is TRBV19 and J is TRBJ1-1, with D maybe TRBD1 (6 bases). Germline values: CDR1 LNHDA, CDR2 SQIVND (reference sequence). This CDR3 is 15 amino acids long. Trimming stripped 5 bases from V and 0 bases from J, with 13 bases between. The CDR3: CASSDPGQMNTEAFF. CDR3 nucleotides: TGTGCCAGTAGTGACCCGGGACAAATGAACACTGAAGCTTTCTTT.

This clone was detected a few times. CDR3 bases: TGTGCCAGCAGCTTAAAGAGGACTGCAACTAATGAAAAACTGTTTTTT. It codes for CASSLKRTATNEKLFF. The J gene is TRBJ1-4, the V gene TRBV7-2; unclear D gene. The germline V gene has CDR1 SGHTA and CDR2 FQGNSA. The germline V and J ends were trimmed by 2 bases and 0 bases, with 10 bases remaining between them. The CDR3 sequence is 16 residues long.

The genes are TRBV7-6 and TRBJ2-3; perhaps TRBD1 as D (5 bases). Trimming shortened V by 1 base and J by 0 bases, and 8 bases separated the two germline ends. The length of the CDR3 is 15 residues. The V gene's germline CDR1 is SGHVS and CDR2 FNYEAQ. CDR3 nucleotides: TGTGCCAGCAGCTTAGGGACAACTAGCACAGATACGCAGTATTTT. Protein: CASSLGTTSTDTQYF.

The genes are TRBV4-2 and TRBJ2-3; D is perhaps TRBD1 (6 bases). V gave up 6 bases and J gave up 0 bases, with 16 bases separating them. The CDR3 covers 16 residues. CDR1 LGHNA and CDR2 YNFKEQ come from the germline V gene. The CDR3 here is CASSLQDRDSTDTQYF. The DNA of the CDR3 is TGTGCCAGCAGTCTCCAGGACAGAGATAGCACAGATACGCAGTATTTT.

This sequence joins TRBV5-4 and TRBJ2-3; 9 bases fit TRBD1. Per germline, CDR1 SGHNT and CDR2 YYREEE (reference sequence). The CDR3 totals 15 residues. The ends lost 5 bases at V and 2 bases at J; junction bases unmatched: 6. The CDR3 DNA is TGTGCCAGCAGACATTACAGGGGGCCCACAGATACGCAGTATTTT. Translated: CASRHYRGPTDTQYF.

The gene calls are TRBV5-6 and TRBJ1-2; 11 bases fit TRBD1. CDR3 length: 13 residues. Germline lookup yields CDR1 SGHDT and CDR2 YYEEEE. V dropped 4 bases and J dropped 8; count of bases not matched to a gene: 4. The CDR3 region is CASSRTGGEGYTF. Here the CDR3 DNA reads TGTGCCAGCAGCCGGACAGGGGGCGAAGGCTACACCTTC.

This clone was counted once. Written as DNA, the CDR3 is TGTGCCAGCAGCTTTGGACTAGCGGGGGGACGCACAGATACGCAGTATTTT. It translates to CASSFGLAGGRTDTQYF. This chain joins TRBV7-2 and TRBJ2-3, with TRBD2 matching 14 bases. The CDR3 is made up of 17 amino acids. Losses at the gene ends were 3 bases for V and 1 base for J; bases not matched to a gene: 3. CDR1 and CDR2 (germline): SGHTA, FQGNSA.

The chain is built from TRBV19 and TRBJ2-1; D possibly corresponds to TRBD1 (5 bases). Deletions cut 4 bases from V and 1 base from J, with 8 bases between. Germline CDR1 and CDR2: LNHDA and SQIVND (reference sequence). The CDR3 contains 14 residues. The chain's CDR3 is CASSRQPSYNEQFF. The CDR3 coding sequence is TGTGCCAGTAGTAGACAGCCTTCCTACAATGAGCAGTTCTTC.

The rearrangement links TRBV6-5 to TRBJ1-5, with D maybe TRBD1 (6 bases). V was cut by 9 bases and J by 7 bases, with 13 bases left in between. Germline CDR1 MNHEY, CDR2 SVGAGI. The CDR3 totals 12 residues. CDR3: CASSGGGQPQHF. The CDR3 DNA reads TGTGCCAGTTCTGGGGGGGGCCAGCCCCAGCATTTT.

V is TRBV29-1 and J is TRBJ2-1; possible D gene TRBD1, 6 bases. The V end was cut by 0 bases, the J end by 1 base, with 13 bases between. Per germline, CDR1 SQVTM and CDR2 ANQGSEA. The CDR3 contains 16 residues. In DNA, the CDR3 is TGCAGCGTTGAAGATATAGGGGGACCTTCCTACAATGAGCAGTTCTTC. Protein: CSVEDIGGPSYNEQFF.

The CDR3 DNA is TGTGCCAGCAGTACGACAGGGTGGTACACTGAAGCTTTCTTT. Translated: CASSTTGWYTEAFF. V usage is TRBV6-5 and J usage is TRBJ1-1; 7 positions match TRBD1. The V gene end was trimmed by 5 bases and the J gene end by 3 bases; junction bases not matched to a gene: 6. In germline, CDR1 is MNHEY, CDR2 SVGAGI. This CDR3 spans 14 amino acids.

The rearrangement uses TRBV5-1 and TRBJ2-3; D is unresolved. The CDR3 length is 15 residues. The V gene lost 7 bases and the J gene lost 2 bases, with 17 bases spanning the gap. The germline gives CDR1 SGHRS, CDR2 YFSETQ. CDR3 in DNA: TGCGCCAGCCGCCCTAGTAGGCTAAACACAGATACGCAGTATTTT. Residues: CASRPSRLNTDTQYF.

The CDR3: CASRSLIADSNYGYTF. The CDR3 DNA reads TGCGCCAGCAGGTCCCTGATCGCGGACTCTAACTATGGCTACACCTTC. The chain couples TRBV5-1 to TRBJ1-2; no firm D call. There are 16 residues in the CDR3. In germline, CDR1 is SGHRS, CDR2 YFSETQ. V dropped 5 bases and J dropped 0 bases, with 17 bases sitting between them.

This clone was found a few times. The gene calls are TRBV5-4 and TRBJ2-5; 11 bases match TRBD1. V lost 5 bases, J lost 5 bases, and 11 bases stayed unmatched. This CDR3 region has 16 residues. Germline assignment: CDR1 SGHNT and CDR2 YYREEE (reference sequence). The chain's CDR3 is CASSSRTGGSFETQYF. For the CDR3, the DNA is TGTGCCAGCAGTTCCCGGACAGGGGGCTCGTTTGAGACCCAGTACTTC. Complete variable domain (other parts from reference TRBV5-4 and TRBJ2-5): ETGVTQSPTHLIKTRGQQVTLRCSSQSGHNTVSWYQQALGQGPQFIFQYYREEENGRGNFPPRFSGLQFPNYSSELNVNALELDDSALYLCASSSRTGGSFETQYFGPGTRLLVL.

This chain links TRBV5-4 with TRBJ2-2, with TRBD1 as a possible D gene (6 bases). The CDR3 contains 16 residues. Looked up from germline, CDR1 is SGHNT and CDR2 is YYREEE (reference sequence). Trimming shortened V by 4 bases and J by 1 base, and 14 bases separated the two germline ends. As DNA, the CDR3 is TGTGCCAGCAGCCAATTAACAGGGAGGAACACCGGGGAGCTGTTTTTT. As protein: CASSQLTGRNTGELFF.

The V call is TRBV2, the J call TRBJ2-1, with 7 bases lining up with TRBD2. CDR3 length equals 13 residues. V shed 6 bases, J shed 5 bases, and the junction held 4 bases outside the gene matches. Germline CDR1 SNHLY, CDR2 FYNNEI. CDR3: CASRAGLNNEQFF. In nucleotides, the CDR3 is TGTGCCAGCAGAGCGGGACTCAACAATGAGCAGTTCTTC.

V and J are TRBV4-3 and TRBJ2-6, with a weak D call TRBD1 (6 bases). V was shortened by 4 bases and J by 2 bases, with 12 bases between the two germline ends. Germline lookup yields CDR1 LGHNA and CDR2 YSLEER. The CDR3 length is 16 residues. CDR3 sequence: CASSPQQGTGANVLTF. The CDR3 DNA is TGCGCCAGCAGCCCCCAACAGGGAACTGGGGCCAACGTCCTGACTTTC.

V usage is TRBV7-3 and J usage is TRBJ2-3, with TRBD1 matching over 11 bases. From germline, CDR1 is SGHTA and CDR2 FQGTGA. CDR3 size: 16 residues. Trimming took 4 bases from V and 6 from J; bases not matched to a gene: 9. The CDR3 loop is CASSSAGQGAGDTQYF. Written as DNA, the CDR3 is TGTGCCAGCAGCTCCGCTGGACAGGGGGCAGGTGATACGCAGTATTTT.

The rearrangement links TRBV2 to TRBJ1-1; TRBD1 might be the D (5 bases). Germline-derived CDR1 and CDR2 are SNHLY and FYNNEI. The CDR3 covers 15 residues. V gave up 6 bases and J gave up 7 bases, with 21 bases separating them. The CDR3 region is CASRAGTVKHIEAFF. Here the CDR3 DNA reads TGTGCCAGCAGAGCGGGGACCGTAAAACACATTGAAGCTTTCTTT. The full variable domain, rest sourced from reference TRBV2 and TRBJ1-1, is EPEVTQTPSHQVTQMGQEVILRCVPISNHLYFYWYRQILGQKVEFLVSFYNNEISEKSEIFDDQFSVERPDGSNFTLKIRSTKLEDSAMYFCASRAGTVKHIEAFFGQGTRLTVV.

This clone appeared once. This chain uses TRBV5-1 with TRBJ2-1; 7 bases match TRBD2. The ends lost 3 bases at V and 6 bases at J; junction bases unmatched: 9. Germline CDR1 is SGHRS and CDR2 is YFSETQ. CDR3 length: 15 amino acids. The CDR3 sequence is CASSYGTISANEQFF. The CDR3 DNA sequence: TGCGCCAGCAGCTACGGGACTATATCAGCCAATGAGCAGTTCTTC.

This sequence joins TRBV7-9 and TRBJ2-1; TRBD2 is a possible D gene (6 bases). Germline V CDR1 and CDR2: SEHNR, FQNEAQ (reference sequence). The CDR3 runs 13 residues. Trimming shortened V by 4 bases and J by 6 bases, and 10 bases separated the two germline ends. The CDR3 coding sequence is TGTGCCAGCAGCTCGGGACTTTTCAATGAGCAGTTCTTC. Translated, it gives CASSSGLFNEQFF.